This TCR beta chain derives from a study of molecular identifiers for immune sequencing clone quantification. Findings of the study overall: Jurkat TCR RNA from one cell was spiked into about a million naive cells, and it was reportedly detectable there. Beyond 20 RNA copies, clones held over 99% of effector molecules, compared with under 1% in naive cells.

A note on this clonotype: As yet, its antigen is unknown. This may stem from a read error, because a much larger clone lies one nucleotide away.

For bulk TCR libraries, previously described methods and listed TCR primers were used. TCRdb re-analysed the PCR reads in MiXCR, keeping a single row per CDR3 protein. The sample includes over 600,000 distinct CDR3 sequences, approximately 20% of them seen just once. The CDR3 consists of 15 residues. Investigators produced naive CD8 libraries from about 20,000 to 1,000,000 sorted cells, drawing on 10%, 30% or 50% RNA. The source is a human donor in good health. Some libraries in this study had Jurkat cell RNA spiked in. The rearrangement links TRBV12-3 or TRBV12-4 to TRBJ1-1; TRBD1 aligns across 9 bases. The material sequenced was naive CD8+ T cells from blood, with Jurkat cell RNA spiked in. Subset described: FACS-sorted CD8+CD4-CCR7+CD45RA+ naive T cells. In nucleotides, the CDR3 is TGTGCCAGCAGTCTACAGGGGGCTACTGACACTGAAGCTCTCTTT. Its protein is CASSLQGATDTEALF.